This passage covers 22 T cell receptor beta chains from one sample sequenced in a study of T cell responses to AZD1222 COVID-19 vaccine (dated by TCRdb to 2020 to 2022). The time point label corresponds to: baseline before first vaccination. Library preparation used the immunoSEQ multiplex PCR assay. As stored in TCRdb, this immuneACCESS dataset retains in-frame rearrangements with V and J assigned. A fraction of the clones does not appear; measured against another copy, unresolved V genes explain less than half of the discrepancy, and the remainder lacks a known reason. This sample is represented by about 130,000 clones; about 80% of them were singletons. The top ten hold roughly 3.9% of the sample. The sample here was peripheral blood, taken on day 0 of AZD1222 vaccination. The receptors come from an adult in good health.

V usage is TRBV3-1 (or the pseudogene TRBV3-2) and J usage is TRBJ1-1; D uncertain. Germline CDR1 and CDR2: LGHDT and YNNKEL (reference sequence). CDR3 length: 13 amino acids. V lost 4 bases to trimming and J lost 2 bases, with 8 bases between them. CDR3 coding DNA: TGTGCCAGCAGCCTCCAGAGAAACACTGAAGCTTTCTTT. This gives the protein CASSLQRNTEAFF.

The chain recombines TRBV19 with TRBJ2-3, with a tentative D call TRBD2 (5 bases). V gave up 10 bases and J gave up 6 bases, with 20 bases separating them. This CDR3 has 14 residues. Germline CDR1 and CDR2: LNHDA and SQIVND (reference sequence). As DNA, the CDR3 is TGTGCCACAAGAATGGGCAGGAGGACGGATACGCAGTATTTT. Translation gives CATRMGRRTDTQYF.

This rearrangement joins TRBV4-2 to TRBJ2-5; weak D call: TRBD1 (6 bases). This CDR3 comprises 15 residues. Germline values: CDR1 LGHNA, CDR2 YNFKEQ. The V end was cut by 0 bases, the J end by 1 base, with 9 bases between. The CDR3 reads CASSQETGIQETQYF. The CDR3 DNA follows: TGTGCCAGCAGCCAAGAAACAGGGATCCAAGAGACCCAGTACTTC.

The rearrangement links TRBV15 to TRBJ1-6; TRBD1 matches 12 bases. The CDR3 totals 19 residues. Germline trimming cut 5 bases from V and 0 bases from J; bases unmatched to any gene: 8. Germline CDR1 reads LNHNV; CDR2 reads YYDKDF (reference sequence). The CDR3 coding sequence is TGTGCCACCAGCCCCGGGACAGGGGGCGTCAGCTCCTATAATTCACCCCTCCACTTT. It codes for CATSPGTGGVSSYNSPLHF.

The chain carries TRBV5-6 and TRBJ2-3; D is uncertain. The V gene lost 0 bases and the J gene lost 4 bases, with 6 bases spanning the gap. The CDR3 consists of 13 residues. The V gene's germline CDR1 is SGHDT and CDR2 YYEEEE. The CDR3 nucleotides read TGTGCCAGCAGCTTGGGGTGGGCAGATACGCAGTATTTT. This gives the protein CASSLGWADTQYF.

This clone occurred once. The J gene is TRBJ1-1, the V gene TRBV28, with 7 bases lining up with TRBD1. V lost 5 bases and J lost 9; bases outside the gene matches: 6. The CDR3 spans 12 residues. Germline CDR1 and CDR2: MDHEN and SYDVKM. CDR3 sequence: CASSITGAQAFF. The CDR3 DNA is TGTGCCAGCAGTATTACAGGGGCTCAAGCTTTCTTT. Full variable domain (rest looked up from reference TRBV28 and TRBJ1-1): DVKVTQSSRYLVKRTGEKVFLECVQDMDHENMFWYRQDPGLGLRLIYFSYDVKMKEKGDIPEGYSVSREKKERFSLILESASTNQTSMYLCASSITGAQAFFGQGTRLTVV.

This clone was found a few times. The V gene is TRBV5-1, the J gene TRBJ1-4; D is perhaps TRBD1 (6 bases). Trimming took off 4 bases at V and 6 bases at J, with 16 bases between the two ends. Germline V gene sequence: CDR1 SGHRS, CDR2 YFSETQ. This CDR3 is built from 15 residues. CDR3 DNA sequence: TGCGCCAGCAGCAAGGCGGACAGCAGGGATGAAAAACTGTTTTTT. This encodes CASSKADSRDEKLFF.

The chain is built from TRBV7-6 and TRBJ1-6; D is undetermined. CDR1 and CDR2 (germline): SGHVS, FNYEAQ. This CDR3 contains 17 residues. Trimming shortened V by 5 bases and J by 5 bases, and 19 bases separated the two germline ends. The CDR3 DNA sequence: TGTGCCAGCAGCCCTACCTTCGGGCGCATCGATAATTCACCCCTCCACTTT. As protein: CASSPTFGRIDNSPLHF.

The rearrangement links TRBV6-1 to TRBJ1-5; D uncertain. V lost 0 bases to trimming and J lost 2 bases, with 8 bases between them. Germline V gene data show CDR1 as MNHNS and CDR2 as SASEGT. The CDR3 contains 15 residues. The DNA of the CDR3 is TGTGCCAGCAGTGAAGCGCGGCAGCGCAATCAGCCCCAGCATTTT. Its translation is CASSEARQRNQPQHF.

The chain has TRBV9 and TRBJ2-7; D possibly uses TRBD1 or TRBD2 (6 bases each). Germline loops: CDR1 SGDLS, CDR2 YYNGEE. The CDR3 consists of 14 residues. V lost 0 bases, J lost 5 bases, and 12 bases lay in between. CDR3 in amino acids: CASSVAGGADEQYF. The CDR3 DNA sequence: TGTGCCAGCAGCGTAGCCGGGGGCGCAGACGAGCAGTACTTC.

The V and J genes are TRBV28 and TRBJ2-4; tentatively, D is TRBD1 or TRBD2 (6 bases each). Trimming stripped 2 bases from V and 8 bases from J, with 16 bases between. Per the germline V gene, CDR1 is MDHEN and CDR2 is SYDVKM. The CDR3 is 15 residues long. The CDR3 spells CASSLMGGGTDIQYF. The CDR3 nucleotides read TGTGCCAGCAGTTTAATGGGGGGCGGCACAGACATTCAGTACTTC.

The CDR3 sequence: CASSLGGWDRNPQETQYF. The CDR3 coding sequence is TGTGCCAGCAGCTTAGGGGGGTGGGACCGCAATCCGCAAGAGACCCAGTACTTC. The V gene is TRBV13, the J gene TRBJ2-5; D possibly matches TRBD1 or TRBD2 (5 bases each). Germline V gene data show CDR1 as PRHDT and CDR2 as FYEKMQ (reference sequence). The CDR3 length is 18 residues. V was trimmed by 0 bases and J by 2 bases, leaving 19 bases between them. The full variable domain, in which reference TRBV13 and TRBJ2-5 provide the parts outside the CDR3, is AAGVIQSPRHLIKEKRETATLKCYPIPRHDTVYWYQQGPGQDPQFLISFYEKMQSDKGSIPDRFSAQQFSDYHSELNMSSLELGDSALYFCASSLGGWDRNPQETQYFGPGTRLLVL.

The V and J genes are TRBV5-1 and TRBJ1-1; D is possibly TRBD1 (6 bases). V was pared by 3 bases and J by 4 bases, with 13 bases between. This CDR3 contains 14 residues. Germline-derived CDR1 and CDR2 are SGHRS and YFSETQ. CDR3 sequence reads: CASSSGGATTEAFF. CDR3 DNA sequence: TGCGCCAGCAGCTCTGGGGGGGCGACCACTGAAGCTTTCTTT.

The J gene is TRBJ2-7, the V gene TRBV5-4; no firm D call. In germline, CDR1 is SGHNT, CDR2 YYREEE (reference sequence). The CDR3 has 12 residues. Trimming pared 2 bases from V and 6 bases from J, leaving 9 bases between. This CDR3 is CASSLDWTEQYF. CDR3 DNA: TGTGCCAGCAGCTTAGATTGGACCGAGCAGTACTTC.

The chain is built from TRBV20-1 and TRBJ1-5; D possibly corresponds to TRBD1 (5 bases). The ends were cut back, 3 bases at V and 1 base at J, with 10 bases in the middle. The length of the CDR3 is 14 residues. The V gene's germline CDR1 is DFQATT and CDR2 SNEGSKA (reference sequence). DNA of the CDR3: TGCAGTGCTAGTCGGCAGGGAAGCAATCAGCCCCAGCATTTT. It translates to CSASRQGSNQPQHF.

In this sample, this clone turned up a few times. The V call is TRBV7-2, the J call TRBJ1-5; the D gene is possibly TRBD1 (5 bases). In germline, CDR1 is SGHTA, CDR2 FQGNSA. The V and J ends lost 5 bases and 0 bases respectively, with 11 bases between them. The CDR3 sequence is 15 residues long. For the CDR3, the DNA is TGTGCCAGCAGCCCTATGACAGATAGCAATCAGCCCCAGCATTTT. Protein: CASSPMTDSNQPQHF.

The CDR3 DNA sequence: TGTGCCAGCAGCTTGGCCCGGACAGCCACGCTTTATGGCTACACCTTC. This translates into CASSLARTATLYGYTF. The V call is TRBV5-5, the J call TRBJ1-2, with D perhaps matching TRBD1 (6 bases). V was clipped by 0 bases and J by 5 bases, with 17 bases between them. This CDR3 contains 16 residues. Germline V CDR1 and CDR2: SGHKS, YYEKEE (reference sequence).

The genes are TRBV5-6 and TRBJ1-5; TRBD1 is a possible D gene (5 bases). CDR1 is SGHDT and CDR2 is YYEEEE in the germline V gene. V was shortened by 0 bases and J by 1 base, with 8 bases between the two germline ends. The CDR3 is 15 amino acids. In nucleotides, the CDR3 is TGTGCCAGCAGCTTGGGGGGCGGGAGCAATCAGCCCCAGCATTTT. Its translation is CASSLGGGSNQPQHF.

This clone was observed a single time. CDR3 sequence (DNA): TGTGCCAGCAGCCAAGCTACAGGCTTCTATGGCTACACCTTC. Amino acids: CASSQATGFYGYTF. The V and J genes are TRBV3-1 (or the pseudogene TRBV3-2) and TRBJ1-2; D possibly corresponds to TRBD1 (5 bases). Trimming left V 1 base short and J 4 bases short, with 10 bases between. Germline CDR1 reads LGHDT; CDR2 reads YNNKEL (reference sequence). The CDR3 extends over 14 amino acids.

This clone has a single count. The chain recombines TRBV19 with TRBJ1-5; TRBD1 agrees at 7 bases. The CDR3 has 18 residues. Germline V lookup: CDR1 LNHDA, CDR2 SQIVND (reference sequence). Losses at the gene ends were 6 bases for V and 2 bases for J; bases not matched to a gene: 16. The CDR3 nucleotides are TGTGCCAGTAGGTGGAGAGACAGGGCAGGGGGGGGCAATCAGCCCCAGCATTTT. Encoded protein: CASRWRDRAGGGNQPQHF.

This CDR3 is CASSQVGGGGPGSGNTIYF. In DNA form, the CDR3 reads TGCGCCAGCAGCCAAGTAGGGGGGGGTGGGCCCGGCTCTGGAAACACCATATATTTT. The chain links TRBV4-1 to TRBJ1-3, with TRBD1 as a possible D gene (6 bases). There are 19 residues in the CDR3. Trimming pared 1 base from V and 0 bases from J, leaving 19 bases between. Germline CDR1 and CDR2: MGHRA and YSYEKL.

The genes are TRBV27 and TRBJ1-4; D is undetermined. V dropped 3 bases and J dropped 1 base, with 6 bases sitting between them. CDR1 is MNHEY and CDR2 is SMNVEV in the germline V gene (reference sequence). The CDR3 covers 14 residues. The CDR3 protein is CASSLVGTNEKLFF. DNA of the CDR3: TGTGCCAGCAGTTTGGTGGGAACTAATGAAAAACTGTTTTTT. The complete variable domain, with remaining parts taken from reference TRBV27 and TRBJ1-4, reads EAQVTQNPRYLITVTGKKLTVTCSQNMNHEYMSWYRQDPGLGLRQIYYSMNVEVTDKGDVPEGYKVSRKEKRNFPLILESPSPNQTSLYFCASSLVGTNEKLFFGSGTQLSVL.